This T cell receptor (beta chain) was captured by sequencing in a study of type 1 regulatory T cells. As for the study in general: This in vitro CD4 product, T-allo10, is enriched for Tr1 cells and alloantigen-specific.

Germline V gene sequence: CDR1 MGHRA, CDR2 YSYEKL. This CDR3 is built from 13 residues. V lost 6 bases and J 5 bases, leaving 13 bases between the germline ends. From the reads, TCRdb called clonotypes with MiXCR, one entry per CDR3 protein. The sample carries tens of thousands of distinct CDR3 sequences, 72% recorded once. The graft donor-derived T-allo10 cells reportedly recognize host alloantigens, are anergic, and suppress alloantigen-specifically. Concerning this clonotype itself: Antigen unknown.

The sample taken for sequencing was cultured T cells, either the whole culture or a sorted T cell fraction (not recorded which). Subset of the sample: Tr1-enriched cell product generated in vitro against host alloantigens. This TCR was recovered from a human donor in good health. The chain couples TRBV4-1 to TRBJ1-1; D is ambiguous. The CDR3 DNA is TGCGCCAGCAGACAACCCCCTGGGACTGAAGCTTTCTTT. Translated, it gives CASRQPPGTEAFF.